This T cell receptor beta chain was documented in a study of blood T cells in healthy people across ages. This CDR3 is built from 15 residues. Germline lookup yields CDR1 MGHDK and CDR2 SYGVNS. V lost 0 bases and J 5 bases, leaving 14 bases between the germline ends. Drawn from each donor were 9 to 10 milliliters of peripheral blood. There were at least 5 micrograms of total RNA extracted from every sample. For the second PCR, which ran for 7 to 11 cycles, a sample-barcoded 5' primer and a J-beta primer mix were used. The authors tagged each cDNA molecule using a template-switch adaptor with 12 random nucleotides. TCRdb reprocessed the 5' RACE reads with MiXCR, giving one entry per CDR3 protein. The table lists about 1.1 million distinct CDR3 sequences, approximately 38% of them singletons, with less than 15% in the top ten. Findings of the study overall: More naive CD4+ cells and higher diversity were found in long-lived than in aged donors.

In regard to this clonotype: The antigen is not known.

The rearrangement uses TRBV25-1 and TRBJ2-7; possibly TRBD1 for D (6 bases). The source material was blood. The sequence was obtained from a man between 18 and 35 years old in good health. The CDR3 DNA is TGTGCCAGCAGTGAATACGAAGGGGGAGAAGACGAGCAGTACTTC. Amino acid sequence: CASSEYEGGEDEQYF.